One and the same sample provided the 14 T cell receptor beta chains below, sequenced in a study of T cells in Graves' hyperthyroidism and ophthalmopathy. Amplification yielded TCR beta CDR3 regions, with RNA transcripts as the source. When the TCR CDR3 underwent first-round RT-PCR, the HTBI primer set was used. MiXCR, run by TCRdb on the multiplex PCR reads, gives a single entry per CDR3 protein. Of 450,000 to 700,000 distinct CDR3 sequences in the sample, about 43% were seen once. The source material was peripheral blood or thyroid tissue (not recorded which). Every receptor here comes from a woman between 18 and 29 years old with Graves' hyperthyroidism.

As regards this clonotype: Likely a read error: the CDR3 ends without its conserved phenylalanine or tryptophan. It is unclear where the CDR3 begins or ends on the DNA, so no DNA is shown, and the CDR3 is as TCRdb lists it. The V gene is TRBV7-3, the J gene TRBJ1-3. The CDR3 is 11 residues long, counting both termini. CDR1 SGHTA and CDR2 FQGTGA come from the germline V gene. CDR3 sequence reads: CASSQGLAGFT.

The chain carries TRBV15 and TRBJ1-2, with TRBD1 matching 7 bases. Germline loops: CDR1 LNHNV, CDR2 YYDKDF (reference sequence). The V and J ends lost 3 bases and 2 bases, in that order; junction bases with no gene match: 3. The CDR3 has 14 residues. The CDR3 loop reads CATSSSTGNYGYTF. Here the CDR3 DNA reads TGTGCCACCAGCAGCTCGACAGGGAACTATGGCTACACCTTC.

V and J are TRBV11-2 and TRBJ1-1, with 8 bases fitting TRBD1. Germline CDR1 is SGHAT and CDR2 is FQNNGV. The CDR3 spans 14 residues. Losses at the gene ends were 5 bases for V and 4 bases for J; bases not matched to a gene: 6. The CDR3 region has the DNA TGTGCCAGCAGCAGATCAACAGGGGGCACTGAAGCTTTCTTT. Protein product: CASSRSTGGTEAFF.

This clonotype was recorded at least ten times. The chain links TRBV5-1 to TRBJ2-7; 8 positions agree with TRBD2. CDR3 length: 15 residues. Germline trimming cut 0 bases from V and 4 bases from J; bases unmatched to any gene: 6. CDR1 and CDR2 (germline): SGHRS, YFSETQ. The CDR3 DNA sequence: TGCGCCAGCAGCTTGGACAGCGGGAGTGGTTACGAGCAGTACTTC. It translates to CASSLDSGSGYEQYF.

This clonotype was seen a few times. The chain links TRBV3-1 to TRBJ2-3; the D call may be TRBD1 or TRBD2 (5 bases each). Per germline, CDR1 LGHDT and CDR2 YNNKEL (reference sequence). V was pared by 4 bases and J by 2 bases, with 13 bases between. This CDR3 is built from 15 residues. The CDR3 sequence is CASSPLGENTDTQYF. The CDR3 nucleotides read TGTGCCAGCAGCCCCTTGGGGGAGAACACAGATACGCAGTATTTT.

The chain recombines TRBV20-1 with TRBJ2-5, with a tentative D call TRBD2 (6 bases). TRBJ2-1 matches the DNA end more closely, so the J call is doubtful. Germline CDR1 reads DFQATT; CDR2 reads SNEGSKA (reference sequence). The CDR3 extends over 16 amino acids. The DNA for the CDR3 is TGCAGTGCTAGACTGAAGGCTAGCGCGAGTGTGGGTGAGCAGTTCTTC. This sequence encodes CSARLKASASVGEQFF.

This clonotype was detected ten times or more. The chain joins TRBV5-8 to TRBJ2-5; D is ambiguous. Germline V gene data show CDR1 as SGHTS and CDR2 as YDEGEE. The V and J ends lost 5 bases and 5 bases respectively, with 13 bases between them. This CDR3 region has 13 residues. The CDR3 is CASRPASLETQYF. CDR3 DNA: TGTGCCAGCAGACCGGCCAGCCTGGAGACCCAGTACTTC.

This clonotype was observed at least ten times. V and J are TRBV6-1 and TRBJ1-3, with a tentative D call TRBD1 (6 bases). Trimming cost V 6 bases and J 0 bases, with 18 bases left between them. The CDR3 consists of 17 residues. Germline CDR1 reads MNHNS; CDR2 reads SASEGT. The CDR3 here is CASSGGRRGLSGNTIYF. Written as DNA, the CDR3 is TGTGCCAGCAGCGGAGGGCGCAGGGGACTCTCTGGAAACACCATATATTTT.

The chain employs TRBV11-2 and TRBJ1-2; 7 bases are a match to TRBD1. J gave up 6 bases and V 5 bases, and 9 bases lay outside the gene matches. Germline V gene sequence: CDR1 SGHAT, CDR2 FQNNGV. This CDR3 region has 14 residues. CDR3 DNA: TGTGCCAGCAGCGCCGACAGGGAGGTAGATGGCTACACCTTC. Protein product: CASSADREVDGYTF.

CDR3 in DNA: TGCGCCAGCAGCCAAGATCGCGGGACGGCAATGGGCTACACCTTC. Amino acid sequence: CASSQDRGTAMGYTF. This chain joins TRBV4-1 and TRBJ1-2, with D perhaps TRBD1 (5 bases). Germline loops: CDR1 MGHRA, CDR2 YSYEKL. The CDR3 totals 15 residues. Trimming shortened V by 0 bases and J by 8 bases, and 16 bases separated the two germline ends.

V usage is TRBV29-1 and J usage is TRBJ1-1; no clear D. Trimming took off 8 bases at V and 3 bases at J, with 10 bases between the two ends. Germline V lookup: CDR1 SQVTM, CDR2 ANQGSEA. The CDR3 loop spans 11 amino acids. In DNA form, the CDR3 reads TGCAGCCTCGACACGGACACTGAAGCTTTCTTT. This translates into CSLDTDTEAFF.

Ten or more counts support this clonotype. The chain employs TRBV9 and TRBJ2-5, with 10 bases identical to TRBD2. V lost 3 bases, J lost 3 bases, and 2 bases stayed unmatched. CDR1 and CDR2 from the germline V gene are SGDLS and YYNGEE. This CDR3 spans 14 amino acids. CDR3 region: CASSATSGKETQYF. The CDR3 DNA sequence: TGTGCCAGCAGCGCCACTAGCGGGAAAGAGACCCAGTACTTC.

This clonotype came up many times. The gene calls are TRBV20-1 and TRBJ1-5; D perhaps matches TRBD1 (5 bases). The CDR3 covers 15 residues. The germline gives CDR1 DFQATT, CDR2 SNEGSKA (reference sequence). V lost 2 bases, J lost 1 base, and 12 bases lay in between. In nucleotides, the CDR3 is TGCAGTGCTAGACACCCGGGACGAAGCAATCAGCCCCAGCATTTT. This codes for CSARHPGRSNQPQHF.

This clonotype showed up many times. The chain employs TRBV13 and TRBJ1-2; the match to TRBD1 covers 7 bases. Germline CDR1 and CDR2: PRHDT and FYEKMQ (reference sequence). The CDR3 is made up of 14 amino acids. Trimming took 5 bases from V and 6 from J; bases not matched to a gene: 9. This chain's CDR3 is CASSARQGGNGYTF. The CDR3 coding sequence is TGTGCCAGCAGCGCCAGACAGGGTGGGAATGGCTACACCTTC.